This is a list of T cell receptor beta chains from one sample in a study of regulatory T cells in long-lasting Graves disease. TCRdb re-called the multiplex PCR reads through MiXCR, storing one row per CDR3 protein. This sample carries 550,000 to 650,000 distinct CDR3 sequences, about 15% of them seen once, and the ten largest clones take more than 10%. The sample was also linked to a second study, of T cells in Graves' hyperthyroidism and ophthalmopathy.

Source: peripheral blood mononuclear cells (PBMCs), taken at new diagnosis, from a patient treated with antithyroid drugs. Receptor source: a man aged 18 to 29 with Graves disease. CDR3s include the opening cysteine and the closing phenylalanine or tryptophan. Fields, in order: J gene, D gene, clone size, V gene, CDR3 protein, CDR3 DNA. The D gene is left open where the match is weak. Clone size is shown for a subset of rows, as once, few, many or a class of expanded clone.

>TRBJ2-1|.|many|TRBV3-1
CASSRQGGQFF
TGTGCCAGCAGCCGCCAGGGGGGACAGTTCTTC
>TRBJ2-3|.|few|TRBV10-2
CASLTETSTDTQYF
TGCGCCAGCTTGACGGAAACTAGCACAGATACGCAGTATTTT
>TRBJ2-3|TRBD2|many|TRBV27
CASSFSGGVSTDTQYF
TGTGCCAGCAGTTTTTCGGGGGGAGTGTCCACAGATACGCAGTATTTT
>TRBJ2-1|.|many|TRBV20-1
CSARDMEGLGWVF
TGCAGTGCTAGAGACATGGAGGGCCTCGGGTGGGTCTTC
>TRBJ1-1|TRBD1|many|TRBV29-1
CSVLFQDRRNTEAFF
TGCAGCGTTCTTTTTCAGGACAGGAGGAACACTGAAGCTTTCTTT
>TRBJ1-2|.|many|TRBV6-2/TRBV6-3
CASSDSFSRAIYGYTF
TGTGCCAGCAGTGATTCTTTCAGCCGAGCAATATATGGCTACACCTTC
>TRBJ1-2|TRBD1|few|TRBV6-1
CASRPQGQGVLGYTF
TGTGCCAGCCGTCCCCAAGGACAGGGTGTACTCGGCTACACCTTC
>TRBJ2-1|TRBD2|many|TRBV20-1
CSARSGTSAYNEQFF
TGCAGTGCTAGATCCGGGACTAGCGCTTACAATGAGCAGTTCTTC
>TRBJ2-4|TRBD2|many|TRBV28
CASRTGGKAYF
TGTGCCAGCAGGACGGGGGGGAAGGCGTACTTC
>TRBJ2-5|.|few|TRBV20-1
CSAYDPGLEETQYF
TGCAGTGCTTACGACCCGGGACTCGAAGAGACCCAGTACTTC
>TRBJ2-1|TRBD2|many|TRBV6-2/TRBV6-3
CASSGLLAGGYNEQFF
TGTGCCAGCAGTGGCCTACTAGCGGGAGGGTACAATGAGCAGTTCTTC
>TRBJ1-6|.|.|TRBV5-1
CASSHIWGGNSPLHF
TGCGCCAGCAGCCATATATGGGGGGGGAATTCACCCCTCCACTTT
>TRBJ1-2|TRBD1|.|TRBV11-2
CASSDTGGGGHGYTF
TGTGCCAGCAGCGATACAGGGGGCGGGGGTCATGGCTACACCTTC
>TRBJ1-3|.|few|TRBV28
CASSIDITSGNTIYF
TGTGCCAGCAGTATTGACATAACCTCTGGAAACACCATATATTTT
>TRBJ2-7|.|once|TRBV30
CARSVFGQSKYF
TGTGCCCGGAGTGTATTTGGGCAGTCTAAGTACTTC
>TRBJ1-6|.|.|TRBV3-1
CASSLRDTNNSPLHF
TGTGCCAGCAGCCTACGGGACACAAATAATTCACCCCTCCACTTT
>TRBJ2-3|.|many|TRBV2
CASRISGGGTDTQYF
TGTGCCAGCAGGATTTCTGGCGGTGGCACAGATACGCAGTATTTT
>TRBJ2-5|.|many|TRBV20-1
CSASPAKNQETQYF
TGCAGTGCTAGTCCCGCGAAGAACCAAGAGACCCAGTACTTC
>TRBJ1-5|.|many|TRBV2
CASIQGRGSNQPQHF
TGTGCCAGCATTCAGGGTCGGGGTAGCAATCAGCCCCAGCATTTT